This TCR beta chain was observed in a study of T cells after yellow fever vaccination. TCRdb independently ran MiXCR on the 5' RACE reads; one entry per CDR3 protein. The sample yields 450,000 to 550,000 distinct CDR3 sequences, 21% seen once. Sample: PBMCs, taken about 20 days after the first yellow fever vaccination. The receptor comes from a man aged 18 to 29 who received the YFV17D yellow fever vaccine.

The CDR3 coding sequence is TGTGCCAGCAGCCTAAAACTACTAGCGGGGGATAAAGATACGCAGTATTTT. Translation: CASSLKLLAGDKDTQYF. The chain is built from TRBV7-6 and TRBJ2-3; 11 bases are shared with TRBD2. J gave up 5 bases and V 5 bases, and 12 bases lay outside the gene matches. The CDR3 length is 17 residues. Germline V gene sequence: CDR1 SGHVS, CDR2 FNYEAQ. Combining the CDR3 with reference TRBV7-6 and TRBJ2-3 gives the whole variable domain GAGVSQSPRYKVTKRGQDVALRCDPISGHVSLYWYRQALGQGPEFLTYFNYEAQQDKSGLPNDRFSAERPEGSISTLTIQRTEQRDSAMYRCASSLKLLAGDKDTQYFGPGTRLTVL.